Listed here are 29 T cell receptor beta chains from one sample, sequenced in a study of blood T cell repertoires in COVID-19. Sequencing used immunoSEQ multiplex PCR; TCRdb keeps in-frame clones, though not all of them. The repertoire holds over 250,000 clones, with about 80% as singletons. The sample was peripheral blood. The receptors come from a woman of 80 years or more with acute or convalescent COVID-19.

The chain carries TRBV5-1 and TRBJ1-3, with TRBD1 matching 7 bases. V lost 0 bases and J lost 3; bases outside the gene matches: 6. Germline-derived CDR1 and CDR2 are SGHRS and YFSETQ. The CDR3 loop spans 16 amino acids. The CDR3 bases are TGCGCCAGCAGCTTGGCGGGACAGCTTGGTGGAAACACCATATATTTT. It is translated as CASSLAGQLGGNTIYF.

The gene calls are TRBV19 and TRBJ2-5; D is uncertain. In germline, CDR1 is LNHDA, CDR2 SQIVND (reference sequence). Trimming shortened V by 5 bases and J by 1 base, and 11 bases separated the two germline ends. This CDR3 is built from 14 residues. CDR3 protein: CASSPRLVQETQYF. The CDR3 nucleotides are TGTGCCAGTAGTCCACGACTTGTCCAAGAGACCCAGTACTTC.

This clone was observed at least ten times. CDR3 coding DNA: TGTGCCAGCAGTTACTCCTCCAACAGGGGTTATAGCAATCAGCCCCAGCATTTT. This encodes CASSYSSNRGYSNQPQHF. The chain combines TRBV6-2 or TRBV6-3 with TRBJ1-5; 7 bases agree with TRBD1. V dropped 0 bases and J dropped 0; count of bases not matched to a gene: 8. The CDR3 length is 18 residues. Germline lookup yields CDR1 MNHEY and CDR2 SVGEGT.

CDR3 loop: CASSTRTGGISPLHF. The CDR3 nucleotides read TGTGCCAGTAGTACCCGGACAGGAGGGATCTCACCCCTCCACTTT. The chain couples TRBV19 to TRBJ1-6; 7 nucleotides agree with TRBD1. V was pared by 4 bases and J by 10 bases, with 10 bases of the junction left unmatched. The CDR3 has 15 amino acids. Looked up from germline, CDR1 is LNHDA and CDR2 is SQIVND (reference sequence).

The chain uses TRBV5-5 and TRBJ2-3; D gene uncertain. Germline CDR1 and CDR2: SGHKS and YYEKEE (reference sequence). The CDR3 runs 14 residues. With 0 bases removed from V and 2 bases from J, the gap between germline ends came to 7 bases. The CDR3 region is CASSLGAITDTQYF. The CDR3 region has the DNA TGTGCCAGCAGCTTGGGGGCAATCACAGATACGCAGTATTTT.

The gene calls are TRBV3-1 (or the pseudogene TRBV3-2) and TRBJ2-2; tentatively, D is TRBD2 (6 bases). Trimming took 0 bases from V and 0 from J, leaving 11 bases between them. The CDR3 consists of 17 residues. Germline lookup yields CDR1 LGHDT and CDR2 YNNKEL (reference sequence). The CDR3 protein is CASSQDRTGANTGELFF. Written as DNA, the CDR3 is TGTGCCAGCAGCCAAGATCGAACGGGAGCGAACACCGGGGAGCTGTTTTTT.

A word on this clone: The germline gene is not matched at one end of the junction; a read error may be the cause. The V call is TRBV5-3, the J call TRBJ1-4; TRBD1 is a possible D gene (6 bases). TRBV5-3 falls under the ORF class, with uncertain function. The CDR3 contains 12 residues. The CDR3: CAGRQAPSRADF. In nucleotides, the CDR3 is TGTGCCGGTCGACAGGCCCCGTCAAGGGCCGATTTT.

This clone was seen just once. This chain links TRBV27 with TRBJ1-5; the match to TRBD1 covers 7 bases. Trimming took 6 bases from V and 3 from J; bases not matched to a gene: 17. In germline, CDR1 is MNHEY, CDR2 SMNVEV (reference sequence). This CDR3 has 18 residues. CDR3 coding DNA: TGTGCCAGCAGCCAAGGAAGGGGGACGACAGGGCTCAATCAGCCCCAGCATTTT. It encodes CASSQGRGTTGLNQPQHF.

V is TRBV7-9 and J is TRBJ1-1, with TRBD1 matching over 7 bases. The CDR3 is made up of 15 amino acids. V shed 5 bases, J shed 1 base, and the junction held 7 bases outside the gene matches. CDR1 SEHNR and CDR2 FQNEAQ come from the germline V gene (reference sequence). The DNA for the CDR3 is TGTGCCAGCAGCGCCCGACAGGGAACGAACACTGAAGCTTTCTTT. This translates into CASSARQGTNTEAFF.

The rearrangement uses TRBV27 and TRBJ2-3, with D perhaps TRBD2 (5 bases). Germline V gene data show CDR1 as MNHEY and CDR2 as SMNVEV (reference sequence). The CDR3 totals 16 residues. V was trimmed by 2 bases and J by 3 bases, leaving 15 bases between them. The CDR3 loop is CASSLGSHERTDTQYF. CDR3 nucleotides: TGTGCCAGCAGTTTAGGGAGTCACGAGCGGACAGATACGCAGTATTTT.

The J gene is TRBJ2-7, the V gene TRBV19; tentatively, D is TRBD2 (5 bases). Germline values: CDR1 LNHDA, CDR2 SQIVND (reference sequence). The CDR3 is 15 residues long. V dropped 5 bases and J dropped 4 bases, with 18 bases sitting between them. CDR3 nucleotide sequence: TGTGCCAGTAGTTCCGACTCTCTGGGAGAATACGAGCAGTACTTC. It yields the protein CASSSDSLGEYEQYF.

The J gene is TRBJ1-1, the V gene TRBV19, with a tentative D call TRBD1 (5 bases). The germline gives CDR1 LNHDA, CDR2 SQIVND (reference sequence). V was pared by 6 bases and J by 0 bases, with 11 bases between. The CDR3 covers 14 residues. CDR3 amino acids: CASRTDRMNTEAFF. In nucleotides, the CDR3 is TGTGCCAGTAGAACCGACAGAATGAACACTGAAGCTTTCTTT.

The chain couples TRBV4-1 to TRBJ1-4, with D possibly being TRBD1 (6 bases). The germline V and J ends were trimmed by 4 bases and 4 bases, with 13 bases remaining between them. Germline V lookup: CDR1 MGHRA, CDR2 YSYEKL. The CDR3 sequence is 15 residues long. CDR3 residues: CASSRGQPFNEKLFF. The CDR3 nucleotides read TGCGCCAGCAGCCGAGGACAGCCTTTTAATGAAAAACTGTTTTTT.

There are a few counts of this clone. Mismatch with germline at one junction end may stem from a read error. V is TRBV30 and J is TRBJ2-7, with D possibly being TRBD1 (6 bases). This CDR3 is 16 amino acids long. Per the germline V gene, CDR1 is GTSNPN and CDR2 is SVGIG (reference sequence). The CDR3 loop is CAWRVKWTVYFPRGRF. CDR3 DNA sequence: TGTGCCTGGAGGGTCAAGTGGACAGTATATTTCCCCAGGGGTCGGTTC.

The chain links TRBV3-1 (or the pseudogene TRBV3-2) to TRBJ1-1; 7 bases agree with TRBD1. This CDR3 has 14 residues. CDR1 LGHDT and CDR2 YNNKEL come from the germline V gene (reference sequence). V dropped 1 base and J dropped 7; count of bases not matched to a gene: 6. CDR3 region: CASSQGQGVGEAFF. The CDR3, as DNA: TGTGCCAGCAGCCAAGGGCAGGGGGTTGGTGAAGCTTTCTTT.

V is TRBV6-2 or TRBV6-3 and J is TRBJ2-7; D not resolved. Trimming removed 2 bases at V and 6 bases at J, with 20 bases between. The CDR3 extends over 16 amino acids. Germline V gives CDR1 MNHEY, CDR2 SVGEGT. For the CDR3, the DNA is TGTGCCAGCAGTTACAAGCTTTGGTACGGGTTAAGCGAGCAGTACTTC. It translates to CASSYKLWYGLSEQYF.

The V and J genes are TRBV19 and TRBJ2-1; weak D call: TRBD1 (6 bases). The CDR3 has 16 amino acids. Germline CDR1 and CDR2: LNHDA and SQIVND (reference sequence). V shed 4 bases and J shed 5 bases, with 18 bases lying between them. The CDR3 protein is CASSTRTVGTHNEQFF. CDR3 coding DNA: TGTGCCAGTAGTACCCGGACAGTTGGGACACACAATGAGCAGTTCTTC.

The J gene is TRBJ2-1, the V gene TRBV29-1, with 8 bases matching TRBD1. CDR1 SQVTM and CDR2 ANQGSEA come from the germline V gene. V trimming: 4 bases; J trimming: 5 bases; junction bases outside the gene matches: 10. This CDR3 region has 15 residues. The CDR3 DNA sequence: TGCAGCGTTGCCTATGGGGGACAGGTCAACAATGAGCAGTTCTTC. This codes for CSVAYGGQVNNEQFF.

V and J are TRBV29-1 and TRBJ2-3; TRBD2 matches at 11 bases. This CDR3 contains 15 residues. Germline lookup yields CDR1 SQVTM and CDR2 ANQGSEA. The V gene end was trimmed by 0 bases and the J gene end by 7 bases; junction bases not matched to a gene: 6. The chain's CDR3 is CSVEDGGLAEYTQYF. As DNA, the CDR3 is TGCAGCGTTGAAGATGGGGGACTAGCGGAATATACGCAGTATTTT.

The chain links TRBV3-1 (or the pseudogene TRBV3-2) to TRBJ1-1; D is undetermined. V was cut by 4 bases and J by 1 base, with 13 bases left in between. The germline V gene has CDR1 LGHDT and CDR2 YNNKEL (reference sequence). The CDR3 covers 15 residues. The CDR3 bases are TGTGCCAGCAGCCCGTCCCGGGGTGGGAACACTGAAGCTTTCTTT. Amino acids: CASSPSRGGNTEAFF.

The CDR3 loop is CASSQDGWTRGETQYF. CDR3 DNA sequence: TGTGCCAGCAGCCAAGATGGATGGACACGAGGAGAGACCCAGTACTTC. This chain connects TRBV3-1 (or the pseudogene TRBV3-2) to TRBJ2-5, with D maybe TRBD1 (5 bases). Germline-derived CDR1 and CDR2 are LGHDT and YNNKEL (reference sequence). This CDR3 region has 16 residues. The V gene lost 0 bases and the J gene lost 4 bases, with 15 bases spanning the gap.

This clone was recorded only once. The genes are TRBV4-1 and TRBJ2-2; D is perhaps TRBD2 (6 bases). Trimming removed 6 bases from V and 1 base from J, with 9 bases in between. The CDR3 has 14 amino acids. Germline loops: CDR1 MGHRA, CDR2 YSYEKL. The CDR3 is CASRRGKNTGELFF. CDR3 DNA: TGCGCCAGCAGGCGGGGCAAGAACACCGGGGAGCTGTTTTTT.

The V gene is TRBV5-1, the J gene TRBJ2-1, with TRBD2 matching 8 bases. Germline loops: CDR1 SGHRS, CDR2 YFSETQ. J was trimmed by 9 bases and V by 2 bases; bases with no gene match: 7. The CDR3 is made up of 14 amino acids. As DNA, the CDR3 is TGCGCCAGCAGCTTAATGGGCGGGAGGCTTGAGCAGTTCTTC. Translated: CASSLMGGRLEQFF.

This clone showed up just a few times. CDR3 DNA sequence: TGTGCCAGCTCACGGTCGGGAGGGGACGATCAGCCCCAGCATTTT. As protein: CASSRSGGDDQPQHF. This rearrangement joins TRBV18 to TRBJ1-5; tentatively, D is TRBD1 (5 bases). Germline V gene sequence: CDR1 KGHSH, CDR2 LQKENI. This CDR3 comprises 15 residues. Deletions cut 4 bases from V and 5 bases from J, with 15 bases between.

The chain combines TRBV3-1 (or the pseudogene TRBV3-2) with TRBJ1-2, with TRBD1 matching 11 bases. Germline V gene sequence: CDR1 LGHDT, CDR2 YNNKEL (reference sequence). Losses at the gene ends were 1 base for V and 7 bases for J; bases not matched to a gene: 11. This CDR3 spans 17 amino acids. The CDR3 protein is CASSQVRTGGTFSGYTF. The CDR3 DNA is TGTGCCAGCAGCCAAGTTCGGACAGGGGGCACTTTTAGTGGCTACACCTTC.

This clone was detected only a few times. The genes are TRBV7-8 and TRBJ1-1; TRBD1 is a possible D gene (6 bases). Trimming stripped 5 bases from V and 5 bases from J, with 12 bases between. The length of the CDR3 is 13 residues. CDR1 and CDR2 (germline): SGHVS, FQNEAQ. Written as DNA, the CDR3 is TGTGCCAGCAGCCCCCAGGGGTGGACTGAAGCTTTCTTT. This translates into CASSPQGWTEAFF.

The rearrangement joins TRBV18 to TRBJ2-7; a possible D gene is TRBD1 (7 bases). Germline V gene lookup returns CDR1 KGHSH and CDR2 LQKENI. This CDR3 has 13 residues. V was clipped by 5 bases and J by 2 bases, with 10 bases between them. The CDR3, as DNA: TGTGCCAGCTCATCAGGGGGGACCTACGAGCAGTACTTC. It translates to CASSSGGTYEQYF.

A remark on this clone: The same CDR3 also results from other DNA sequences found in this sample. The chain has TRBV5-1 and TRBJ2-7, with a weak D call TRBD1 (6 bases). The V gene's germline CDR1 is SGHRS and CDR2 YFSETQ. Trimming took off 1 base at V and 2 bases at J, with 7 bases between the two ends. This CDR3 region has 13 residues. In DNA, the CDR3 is TGCGCCAGCAGCTTGACAGGGACCTACGAGCAGTACTTC. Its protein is CASSLTGTYEQYF.

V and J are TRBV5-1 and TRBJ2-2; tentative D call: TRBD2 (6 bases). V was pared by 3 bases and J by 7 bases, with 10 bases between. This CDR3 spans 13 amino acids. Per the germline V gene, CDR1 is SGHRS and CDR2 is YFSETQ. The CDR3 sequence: CASSSREDGELFF. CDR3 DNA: TGCGCCAGCAGCTCTAGGGAGGACGGGGAGCTGTTTTTT.